This is a list of T cell receptor beta chains from one sample in a study of blood T cell repertoires in COVID-19. Produced via immunoSEQ multiplex PCR; TCRdb's table is partial and in-frame only. The table has hundreds of thousands of clones, 75% to 90% seen once; the top ten hold over 2%. Sequencing input: PBMCs or T cells enriched from blood (not recorded which). The receptors here all came from a woman aged 18-30 years who had recovered from COVID-19. Both conserved end residues are part of each CDR3. Fields, in order: clone size, J gene, V gene, D gene, CDR3 DNA, CDR3 protein. The D gene is left open where the match is weak. Expanded clones are given a class, and other clones once, few, many or no size at all.

-	TRBJ2-3	TRBV2	-	TGTGCCCTACTACTAGCCCGGACAGATACGCAGTATTTT	CALLLARTDTQYF
-	TRBJ1-2	TRBV28	-	TGTGCCAGCAGCAATATTGGGACATCGGATGGCTACACCTTC	CASSNIGTSDGYTF
-	TRBJ2-1	TRBV21-1	-	TGTGCCAGCAGCAAAGATCCCAGGAAGTTAAGAACCAATGAGCAGTTCTTC	CASSKDPRKLRTNEQFF
-	TRBJ1-5	TRBV28	-	TGTGCCAGCAGTGAAAGACTAAATCAGCCCCAGCATTTT	CASSERLNQPQHF
-	TRBJ1-2	TRBV11-2	-	TGTGCCAGCAGCTTAAGTTTCGGGTATGGCTACACCTTC	CASSLSFGYGYTF
once	TRBJ1-2	TRBV4-2	TRBD1	TGTGCCAGCAGTTCAAACTCGCGCTGGACAGGAGGCTACACCTTC	CASSSNSRWTGGYTF
-	TRBJ2-7	TRBV7-8	TRBD1	TGTGCCAGCAGCACAGGACAGGGAGGCTACGAGCAGTACTTC	CASSTGQGGYEQYF
-	TRBJ1-1	TRBV15	-	TGTGCCACCAGCAGAGATCGGGGGATCACTGAAGCTTTCTTT	CATSRDRGITEAFF
-	TRBJ2-7	TRBV2	TRBD2	TGTGCCAGCATTCGGGAGGGGTGGGAGCAGTACTTC	CASIREGWEQYF
-	TRBJ2-7	TRBV27	-	TGTGCCAGCAGTTTAAGGGGTTCCTACGAGCAGTACTTC	CASSLRGSYEQYF
-	TRBJ1-1	TRBV6-5	-	TGTGCCAGCAGCCCGGGAACAAGGTCCACTGAAGCTTTCTTT	CASSPGTRSTEAFF
-	TRBJ1-1	TRBV5-5	-	TGTGCCAGCAGCTTGGCATGGAGGATGAACACTGAAGCTTTCTTT	CASSLAWRMNTEAFF
-	TRBJ2-5	TRBV19	-	TGTGCCAGTAGTTACTTGGAGACCCAGTACTTC	CASSYLETQYF
-	TRBJ1-4	TRBV5-4	-	TGTGCCAGCAGCTCTTGGACAGAAAATGAAAAACTGTTTTTT	CASSSWTENEKLFF
-	TRBJ1-2	TRBV19	-	TGTGCCAGTAGCCCCCCGGGGGGGGGCTACACCTTC	CASSPPGGGYTF
-	TRBJ2-7	TRBV6-5	TRBD1	TGTGCCAGCAGCTTGGACAGGGTAGTCTACGAGCAGTACTTC	CASSLDRVVYEQYF
-	TRBJ2-5	TRBV7-7	TRBD2	TGTGCTAGCAGCTTACTCTCGGCTAGCGGAAATTACCAAGAGACCCAGTACTTC	CASSLLSASGNYQETQYF
-	TRBJ1-5	TRBV6-5	-	TGTGCCAGCCAGAGGGTGGGAGTAGGTCAGCCCCAGCATTTT	CASQRVGVGQPQHF
-	TRBJ1-6	TRBV27	TRBD1	TGTGCCAGCAGTCCGCGCACAGGGGCCGGTAATTCACCCCTCCACTTT	CASSPRTGAGNSPLHF
-	TRBJ1-4	TRBV19	TRBD1	TGTGCCAGTAGTACCGGGACAGGCGGTGAAAAACTGTTTTTT	CASSTGTGGEKLFF
-	TRBJ2-1	TRBV19	TRBD2	TGTGCCAGTAGTATGCTAGCGGGCCCTTCCTACAATGAGCAGTTCTTC	CASSMLAGPSYNEQFF
-	TRBJ1-6	TRBV3-1/TRBV3-2	TRBD1	TGTGCCAGCAGCCCATACCGGGACAGGGGTAATTCACCCCTCCACTTT	CASSPYRDRGNSPLHF
-	TRBJ1-1	TRBV30	TRBD1	TGTGCCTGGAGTGGACAGGGGAGCACTGAAGCTTTCTTT	CAWSGQGSTEAFF
-	TRBJ2-3	TRBV7-2	TRBD2	TGTGCCAGCAGCACGAATGCGCGGGGGGGCGGGGATACGCAGTATTTT	CASSTNARGGGDTQYF
-	TRBJ1-1	TRBV7-2	-	TGTGCCAGCAGCTTAGTAGGCGACACGAACACTGAAGCTTTCTTT	CASSLVGDTNTEAFF
-	TRBJ2-1	TRBV24-1	TRBD1	TGTGCCACCGGAGACCCGGGACAGGGGGCGAATGAGCAGTTCTTC	CATGDPGQGANEQFF
-	TRBJ1-2	TRBV15	-	TGTGCCACCAGCAGAGATATGGCGGCCTATGGCTACACCTTC	CATSRDMAAYGYTF
once	TRBJ1-2	TRBV9	-	TGTGCCAGCCGGGGAAGCTATGGCTACACCTTC	CASRGSYGYTF
-	TRBJ2-5	TRBV12-5	TRBD1	TGTGCTAGTGGAGACGGGACAGGGAAAGAGACCCAGTACTTC	CASGDGTGKETQYF
few	TRBJ1-2	TRBV7-9	TRBD1	TGTGCCAGCAGCTTAGCCCCGCCAGGGGGCTATGGCTACACCTTC	CASSLAPPGGYGYTF
-	TRBJ2-7	TRBV30	-	TGTGCCTGTAGCAACTCCTACGAGCAGTACTTC	CACSNSYEQYF
once	TRBJ1-2	TRBV9	TRBD1	TGTGCCAGCAGCTTAGGGTCCCAAGGGACAGACTATGGCTACACCTTC	CASSLGSQGTDYGYTF
-	TRBJ1-5	TRBV7-2	TRBD1	TGTGCCAGCAGCTTAAGGGGGCAGGGCAATCAGCCCCAGCATTTT	CASSLRGQGNQPQHF
-	TRBJ1-1	TRBV2	-	TGTGCCAGCATTCTCGACAGACCCCAGGGTAAGCGGAACACTGAAGCTTTCTTT	CASILDRPQGKRNTEAFF
few	TRBJ2-3	TRBV6-5	-	TGTGCCAGCACCCTCGGAGGAAGCACAGATACGCAGTATTTT	CASTLGGSTDTQYF
-	TRBJ2-2	TRBV11-2	TRBD2	TGTGCCAGCAGCTTAGATCGGGGGGGTACCGGGGAGCTGTTTTTT	CASSLDRGGTGELFF
-	TRBJ1-1	TRBV15	-	TGTGCCACCGGAGGAGGGGGGGCTGGGACTGAAGCTTTCTTT	CATGGGGAGTEAFF